Sequencing of this T cell receptor (beta chain) was carried out in a study of T-cell reconstitution after alpha-beta-depleted transplantation in children. CDR1 MGHDK and CDR2 SYGVNS come from the germline V gene. Unmatched junction bases numbered 14, after V lost 6 bases and J lost 9 bases. The CDR3 is 15 residues long. As to this clonotype: Its matching antigen is unknown.

During its preparation, the TCRbeta library received unique molecular identifiers. MiXCR, applied by TCRdb to the PCR reads, yields one record per CDR3 protein. The repertoire holds 700,000 to 950,000 distinct CDR3 sequences, with around 15% as singletons. Study-level findings and limits: Expanded graft clones numbering several hundred reportedly gave rise to alpha-beta T cells about two months after transplant. T-cell counts and diversity at one year post-transplant came mainly from newly produced T cells.

The J gene is TRBJ2-1, the V gene TRBV25-1; 7 positions agree with TRBD2. Material: PBMCs, mostly from graft donor cells, obtained 360 days after TCRalphabeta/CD19-depleted stem cell transplant. The sequence derives from a male patient under 18 who had a stem cell transplant for acute lymphoblastic leukemia, so the T cells may come from the graft donor. CDR3 protein: CASRKTGTTSIEQFF. The CDR3 DNA reads TGTGCCAGCAGAAAGACCGGGACTACCAGCATTGAGCAGTTCTTC.